This T cell receptor beta chain was documented in a study of Graves' ophthalmopathy and Graves' hyperthyroidism. The authors amplified TCR beta CDR3 regions from RNA transcripts. HTBI primers served in a first-round RT-PCR, which a second-round multiplex PCR followed. TCRdb reanalysed the multiplex PCR reads using MiXCR and keeps one entry per CDR3 protein. The data show about 1.1 million distinct CDR3 sequences, roughly 35% seen once. Germline V CDR1 and CDR2: SGHRS, YFSETQ. Trimming shortened V by 0 bases and J by 2 bases, and 15 bases separated the two germline ends. CDR3 length equals 16 residues.

The gene calls are TRBV5-1 and TRBJ2-7, with a weak D call TRBD2 (6 bases). Specimen: peripheral blood or thyroid tissue (not recorded which). This receptor was taken from an adult man with Graves' hyperthyroidism. The CDR3 DNA reads as TGCGCCAGCAGCTTGGATCCTGCGGGGTGGACCTACGAGCAGTACTTC. This gives the protein CASSLDPAGWTYEQYF. Filled out from reference TRBV5-1 and TRBJ2-7, the complete variable domain reads KAGVTQTPRYLIKTRGQQVTLSCSPISGHRSVSWYQQTPGQGLQFLFEYFSETQRNKGNFPGRFSGRQFSNSRSEMNVSTLELGDSALYLCASSLDPAGWTYEQYFGPGTRLTVT.